This TCR beta chain was retrieved from a study of blood T cell repertoires in COVID-19. Whole-study context: Acute-phase and convalescent COVID-19 samples originated in the United States, Italy and Spain. Sample material is recorded as cDNA or gDNA derived from T cells, B-cell-depleted T cells, or PBMCs.

Authors' processing steps: Estimated nucleated cell counts came from reference gene primer amplification. Some clones are missing from TCRdb's copy, which holds only in-frame ones; the method was immunoSEQ multiplex PCR. That table gives V, J and clone size, and the DNA gave D and trimming. Among 120,000 to 150,000 clones listed, 75% to 90% were seen once. Germline-derived CDR1 and CDR2 are SNHLY and FYNNEI. The CDR3 length is 15 residues. The V gene end was trimmed by 2 bases and the J gene end by 2 bases; junction bases not matched to a gene: 2. The rearrangement uses TRBV2 and TRBJ2-4, with 8 bases matching TRBD2. This clonotype was sampled from a woman older than 75 with acute or convalescent COVID-19. The material sequenced was peripheral blood. The CDR3 DNA is TGTGCCAGCAGTGAAAGGACTAGCTCCAAAAACATTCAGTACTTC. It codes for CASSERTSSKNIQYF.